The 18 T cell receptor beta chains below were found in one sample sequenced in a study of blood T cell repertoires in COVID-19. Produced via immunoSEQ multiplex PCR; TCRdb's table is partial and in-frame only. The table includes about 60,000 clones, 88% detected once. Material for sequencing was peripheral blood. These receptors all stem from a man between 60 and 70 years old with acute or convalescent COVID-19.

V usage is TRBV5-5 and J usage is TRBJ1-3, with D uncertain. CDR3 length equals 17 residues. Germline V gene sequence: CDR1 SGHKS, CDR2 YYEKEE (reference sequence). V gave up 2 bases and J gave up 0 bases, with 15 bases separating them. The CDR3 spells CASSFTIQASSGNTIYF. DNA of the CDR3: TGTGCCAGCAGCTTTACCATCCAGGCCAGCTCTGGAAACACCATATATTTT.

V and J are TRBV18 and TRBJ1-1; 9 nucleotides align to TRBD1. Losses at the gene ends were 3 bases for V and 7 bases for J; bases not matched to a gene: 3. This CDR3 region has 13 residues. CDR1 KGHSH and CDR2 LQKENI come from the germline V gene. CDR3 DNA: TGTGCCAGCTCACCTGGGACAGGGAATGAAGCTTTCTTT. Translated: CASSPGTGNEAFF. Based on the CDR3 plus reference TRBV18 and TRBJ1-1, the full variable domain is NAGVMQNPRHLVRRRGQEARLRCSPMKGHSHVYWYRQLPEEGLKFMVYLQKENIIDESGMPKERFSAEFPKEGPSILRIQQVVRGDSAAYFCASSPGTGNEAFFGQGTRLTVV.

The chain couples TRBV10-3 to TRBJ2-3; 10 nucleotides line up with TRBD2. The V segment lost 3 bases and the J segment 0 bases; nucleotides outside the gene matches: 6. The germline V gene has CDR1 ENHRY and CDR2 SYGVKD. The CDR3 has 17 residues. The chain's CDR3 is CAISDFTSGTSTDTQYF. The CDR3 DNA reads TGTGCCATCAGTGACTTTACTAGCGGGACAAGCACAGATACGCAGTATTTT.

The chain carries TRBV7-2 and TRBJ1-1; TRBD1 matches at 7 bases. J lost 7 bases, V lost 5 bases, and 7 bases had no gene match. CDR3 length: 13 amino acids. The germline gives CDR1 SGHTA, CDR2 FQGNSA. CDR3 sequence reads: CASSERGPNEAFF. DNA of the CDR3: TGTGCCAGCAGCGAAAGGGGGCCCAATGAAGCTTTCTTT.

The chain couples TRBV9 to TRBJ2-2; D remains ambiguous. CDR3 length: 15 amino acids. V lost 4 bases, J lost 6 bases, and 16 bases lay in between. Germline CDR1 SGDLS, CDR2 YYNGEE. For the CDR3, the DNA is TGTGCCAGCAGCCCCTCCCCCGCGGTGGCCGGGGAGCTGTTTTTT. As protein: CASSPSPAVAGELFF.

The genes are TRBV15 and TRBJ1-1; possible D gene TRBD1, 5 bases. Germline CDR1 is LNHNV and CDR2 is YYDKDF (reference sequence). Trimming shortened V by 0 bases and J by 1 base, and 9 bases separated the two germline ends. This CDR3 contains 15 residues. CDR3 loop: CATSRDRVENTEAFF. CDR3 coding DNA: TGTGCCACCAGCAGAGACAGGGTTGAGAACACTGAAGCTTTCTTT.

The chain joins TRBV28 to TRBJ2-7; 9 nucleotides match TRBD2. V lost 2 bases and J lost 5; bases outside the gene matches: 7. Germline V gene data show CDR1 as MDHEN and CDR2 as SYDVKM. CDR3 length: 15 amino acids. The CDR3 spells CASSLMAGLAHEQYF. The CDR3 coding sequence is TGTGCCAGCAGTTTAATGGCGGGACTAGCCCACGAGCAGTACTTC.

This clone has a single count. The J gene is TRBJ1-1, the V gene TRBV19, with D possibly being TRBD1 (5 bases). V was clipped by 5 bases and J by 1 base, with 11 bases between them. CDR3 length: 14 residues. Germline assignment: CDR1 LNHDA and CDR2 SQIVND (reference sequence). The CDR3, as DNA: TGTGCCAGTAGTGACCGGGGGAAGAACACTGAAGCTTTCTTT. Translation gives CASSDRGKNTEAFF.

This rearrangement joins TRBV6-1 to TRBJ2-3; 7 bases are a match to TRBD1. The CDR3 runs 15 residues. V gave up 1 base and J gave up 1 base; unmatched junction bases: 2. CDR1 is MNHNS, CDR2 SASEGT, per germline. In DNA form, the CDR3 reads TGTGCCAGCAGTGAAGTTACAGGGGGCACAGATACGCAGTATTTT. It codes for CASSEVTGGTDTQYF.

CDR3 DNA: TGTGCCAGCAGCCCCCTCGGACAGGGCAGGGAGACCCAGTACTTC. Amino acids: CASSPLGQGRETQYF. This chain joins TRBV7-9 and TRBJ2-5; 8 positions match TRBD1. Trimming took 5 bases from V and 5 from J; bases not matched to a gene: 10. This CDR3 is built from 15 residues. CDR1 is SEHNR, CDR2 FQNEAQ, per germline (reference sequence).

The DNA of the CDR3 is TGTGCCAGCTCCCGTTCCTCCCCGGGGTACAATGAGCAGTTCTTC. This encodes CASSRSSPGYNEQFF. The chain combines TRBV2 with TRBJ2-1, with D possibly TRBD2 on 5 matching bases. This CDR3 is built from 15 residues. Trimming shortened V by 8 bases and J by 4 bases, and 18 bases separated the two germline ends. Germline V lookup: CDR1 SNHLY, CDR2 FYNNEI.

V usage is TRBV28 and J usage is TRBJ1-5; D perhaps matches TRBD1 (5 bases). The CDR3 is 13 amino acids. Germline V gene sequence: CDR1 MDHEN, CDR2 SYDVKM. V gave up 7 bases and J gave up 9 bases, with 16 bases separating them. CDR3 amino acids: CASTRQTMRPQHF. The CDR3 DNA is TGTGCCAGCACCAGACAGACCATGAGGCCCCAGCATTTT.

The rearrangement uses TRBV5-1 and TRBJ2-3, with 7 bases aligning to TRBD1. CDR1 is SGHRS and CDR2 is YFSETQ in the germline V gene. J lost 2 bases, V lost 2 bases, and 8 bases had no gene match. The CDR3 has 16 residues. As DNA, the CDR3 is TGCGCCAGCAGCTTCGCCCGGGACAGTAACACAGATACGCAGTATTTT. Translation gives CASSFARDSNTDTQYF.

The rearrangement links TRBV5-5 to TRBJ1-2, with TRBD1 identical over 8 bases. Looked up from germline, CDR1 is SGHKS and CDR2 is YYEKEE (reference sequence). J was trimmed by 6 bases and V by 4 bases; bases with no gene match: 11. The CDR3 extends over 15 amino acids. CDR3 coding DNA: TGTGCCAGCAGCCGTATTCCGGGACAGGAAAATGGCTACACCTTC. Translation: CASSRIPGQENGYTF. Complete variable domain (other parts from reference TRBV5-5 and TRBJ1-2): DAGVTQSPTHLIKTRGQQVTLRCSPISGHKSVSWYQQVLGQGPQFIFQYYEKEERGRGNFPDRFSARQFPNYSSELNVNALLLGDSALYLCASSRIPGQENGYTFGSGTRLTVV.

The chain recombines TRBV5-1 with TRBJ2-2, with 8 bases fitting TRBD2. The CDR3 sequence is 17 residues long. V lost 3 bases, J lost 4 bases, and 11 bases stayed unmatched. CDR1 is SGHRS and CDR2 is YFSETQ in the germline V gene. CDR3 in amino acids: CASSSYGGAQGTGELFF. CDR3 sequence (DNA): TGCGCCAGCAGCTCCTACGGGGGGGCGCAGGGCACCGGGGAGCTGTTTTTT.

The V and J genes are TRBV7-9 and TRBJ2-7, with 14 positions matching TRBD2. The CDR3 sequence is 18 residues long. Per germline, CDR1 SEHNR and CDR2 FQNEAQ (reference sequence). Trimming at V came to 4 bases and at J to 1 base, leaving 9 bases not matched to a gene. DNA of the CDR3: TGTGCCAGCAGCTCACAAGCGACTAGCGGGAGGGTGTCCTACGAGCAGTACTTC. Protein sequence: CASSSQATSGRVSYEQYF.

The CDR3 region has the DNA TGTGCCAGCAGCTTATTGAGACTAGCGGGAGGGCCTACCGGGGAGCTGTTTTTT. This gives the protein CASSLLRLAGGPTGELFF. The rearrangement links TRBV11-2 to TRBJ2-2, with 14 bases that match TRBD2. The CDR3 spans 18 residues. V dropped 2 bases and J dropped 5; count of bases not matched to a gene: 7. Germline V gene data show CDR1 as SGHAT and CDR2 as FQNNGV.

The chain recombines TRBV7-9 with TRBJ1-1; 8 nucleotides match TRBD1. Germline V CDR1 and CDR2: SEHNR, FQNEAQ (reference sequence). This CDR3 comprises 16 residues. V gave up 3 bases and J gave up 6 bases; unmatched junction bases: 12. This CDR3 is CASSFKDRVQGAEAFF. In nucleotides, the CDR3 is TGTGCCAGCAGCTTTAAGGACAGGGTTCAGGGCGCTGAAGCTTTCTTT.